The 28 T cell receptor beta chains below come from one sample, sequenced in a study of blood T cell repertoires in COVID-19. Sequenced by immunoSEQ multiplex PCR; TCRdb stores in-frame clones only, minus some. Among over 150,000 clones listed, around 90% were seen once. Sequencing input: peripheral blood. These receptors all stem from a man between 18 and 35 years old with acute or convalescent COVID-19.

This clone has more than one count but fewer than ten. This chain uses TRBV7-2 with TRBJ1-4, with D possibly being TRBD1 (5 bases). Germline assignment: CDR1 SGHTA and CDR2 FQGNSA. V was cut by 4 bases and J by 7 bases, with 16 bases left in between. The CDR3 spans 15 residues. The CDR3 nucleotides are TGTGCCAGCAGCTGGGGCGGAGGGTATGGTGAAAAACTGTTTTTT. Residues: CASSWGGGYGEKLFF.

The chain recombines TRBV5-1 with TRBJ2-6; D remains unclear. The germline V gene has CDR1 SGHRS and CDR2 YFSETQ. The germline V and J ends were trimmed by 0 bases and 0 bases, with 7 bases remaining between them. CDR3 length equals 16 residues. CDR3 in amino acids: CASSLGDSSGANVLTF. CDR3 DNA: TGCGCCAGCAGCTTGGGAGATTCCTCTGGGGCCAACGTCCTGACTTTC.

The chain is built from TRBV5-4 and TRBJ1-1; 9 bases match TRBD1. Germline loops: CDR1 SGHNT, CDR2 YYREEE (reference sequence). The CDR3 is made up of 15 amino acids. The J segment lost 7 bases and the V segment lost 2 bases, leaving 9 bases of the junction unmatched. Here the CDR3 DNA reads TGTGCCAGCAGCTTACCCGGGACAGGGTTGGGTGAAGCTTTCTTT. This sequence encodes CASSLPGTGLGEAFF. Full variable domain (missing parts from reference TRBV5-4 and TRBJ1-1): ETGVTQSPTHLIKTRGQQVTLRCSSQSGHNTVSWYQQALGQGPQFIFQYYREEENGRGNFPPRFSGLQFPNYSSELNVNALELDDSALYLCASSLPGTGLGEAFFGQGTRLTVV.

The V call is TRBV5-6, the J call TRBJ2-7; D perhaps matches TRBD1 (6 bases). Germline lookup yields CDR1 SGHDT and CDR2 YYEEEE. CDR3 length: 14 amino acids. V lost 6 bases to trimming and J lost 3 bases, with 16 bases between them. The CDR3 loop reads CASTWTALGYEQYF. CDR3 DNA sequence: TGTGCCAGCACCTGGACAGCATTAGGCTACGAGCAGTACTTC. Full variable domain (outside the CDR3, taken from reference TRBV5-6 and TRBJ2-7): DAGVTQSPTHLIKTRGQQVTLRCSPKSGHDTVSWYQQALGQGPQFIFQYYEEEERQRGNFPDRFSGHQFPNYSSELNVNALLLGDSALYLCASTWTALGYEQYFGPGTRLTVT.

The V and J genes are TRBV14 and TRBJ1-6, with D possibly TRBD1 on 5 matching bases. V shed 1 base and J shed 3 bases, with 10 bases lying between them. CDR3 size: 16 residues. Germline loops: CDR1 SGHDN, CDR2 FVKESK. The CDR3 loop reads CASSQARGNYNSPLHF. DNA of the CDR3: TGTGCCAGCAGCCAAGCGCGGGGGAACTATAATTCACCCCTCCACTTT.

The chain joins TRBV5-8 to TRBJ1-1; possibly TRBD1 for D (5 bases). From germline, CDR1 is SGHTS and CDR2 YDEGEE. Trimming left V 0 bases short and J 10 bases short, with 16 bases between. CDR3 length equals 14 residues. CDR3 sequence: CASSLAGQGSRAFF. The CDR3 coding sequence is TGTGCCAGCAGCTTGGCCGGTCAGGGATCGCGAGCTTTCTTT.

The J gene is TRBJ2-2, the V gene TRBV5-1; 9 nucleotides align to TRBD1. From germline, CDR1 is SGHRS and CDR2 YFSETQ. This CDR3 region has 16 residues. Trimming at V came to 4 bases and at J to 7 bases, leaving 11 bases not matched to a gene. CDR3 protein: CASSRPGQGGIGELFF. The DNA of the CDR3 is TGCGCCAGCAGCCGGCCGGGACAGGGTGGGATCGGGGAGCTGTTTTTT.

This chain connects TRBV21-1 to TRBJ2-1; TRBD1 is the table's D call, not checked against the DNA. TRBV21-1 constitutes a pseudogene. The CDR3 sequence is 17 residues long. The CDR3 loop reads CASSKGTGTGPRNEQFF. CDR3 nucleotide sequence: TGTGCCAGCAGCAAGGGCACGGGGACAGGCCCTCGGAATGAGCAGTTCTTC.

The gene calls are TRBV6-5 and TRBJ1-4; 9 bases are shared with TRBD1. Germline V gene sequence: CDR1 MNHEY, CDR2 SVGAGI. V dropped 9 bases and J dropped 7; count of bases not matched to a gene: 9. This CDR3 spans 14 amino acids. The CDR3 nucleotides are TGTGCCAGTTGCACAGGGGGCGGAGGTGAAAAACTGTTTTTT. Its translation is CASCTGGGGEKLFF.

The chain employs TRBV2 and TRBJ1-1; the D gene is possibly TRBD1 (5 bases). The CDR3 sequence is 15 residues long. Germline CDR1 reads SNHLY; CDR2 reads FYNNEI. Trimming stripped 7 bases from V and 0 bases from J, with 15 bases between. CDR3 sequence (DNA): TGTGCCAGCAATAGGAGGGAAGGGGTGAACACTGAAGCTTTCTTT. This translates into CASNRREGVNTEAFF.

The chain recombines TRBV2 with TRBJ1-1; D gene uncertain. The length of the CDR3 is 10 residues. The V end was cut by 9 bases, the J end by 1 base, with 3 bases between. From germline, CDR1 is SNHLY and CDR2 FYNNEI. CDR3 DNA sequence: TGTGCCAGTAGGAACACTGAAGCTTTCTTT. This encodes CASRNTEAFF.

V usage is TRBV27 and J usage is TRBJ2-5; possibly TRBD1 for D (5 bases). Germline V gene data show CDR1 as MNHEY and CDR2 as SMNVEV (reference sequence). Trimming pared 2 bases from V and 2 bases from J, leaving 9 bases between. CDR3 length: 14 residues. CDR3 DNA: TGTGCCAGCAGTTTACCAGGGCAGCAAGAGACCCAGTACTTC. The encoded protein is CASSLPGQQETQYF.

The chain couples TRBV10-1 to TRBJ2-2; 9 positions agree with TRBD2. Germline V lookup: CDR1 WNHNN, CDR2 SYGVQD (reference sequence). V was clipped by 3 bases and J by 6 bases; unmatched bases: 11. The CDR3 contains 17 residues. CDR3 nucleotide sequence: TGCGCCAGCAGTGACCACGGTAGCGGGAGCGGTCCCGGGGAGCTGTTTTTT. Its protein product is CASSDHGSGSGPGELFF.

The chain has TRBV20-1 and TRBJ2-1, with a possible D match to TRBD2 (5 bases). CDR3 size: 15 residues. V dropped 3 bases and J dropped 0 bases, with 12 bases sitting between them. In germline, CDR1 is DFQATT, CDR2 SNEGSKA (reference sequence). CDR3 loop: CSASDYRGSYNEQFF. The CDR3, as DNA: TGCAGTGCTAGTGACTATCGTGGCTCCTACAATGAGCAGTTCTTC.

This chain links TRBV30 with TRBJ1-1; D not resolved. This CDR3 is built from 13 residues. Germline V gene data show CDR1 as GTSNPN and CDR2 as SVGIG (reference sequence). V dropped 3 bases and J dropped 0 bases, with 8 bases sitting between them. CDR3 DNA: TGTGCCTGGAGGTTAACAGTGAACACTGAAGCTTTCTTT. Protein sequence: CAWRLTVNTEAFF.

The chain joins TRBV3-1 (or the pseudogene TRBV3-2) to TRBJ1-1, with D possibly being TRBD1 (6 bases). CDR3 length: 15 amino acids. The germline V gene encodes CDR1 LGHDT and CDR2 YNNKEL (reference sequence). V was clipped by 0 bases and J by 5 bases, with 13 bases between them. The CDR3 loop reads CASSQERRGATEAFF. The CDR3 DNA reads as TGTGCCAGCAGCCAAGAGCGACGGGGGGCGACTGAAGCTTTCTTT.

The rearrangement uses TRBV7-8 and TRBJ2-1; D not certain. Germline CDR1 and CDR2: SGHVS and FQNEAQ. Trimming stripped 1 base from V and 8 bases from J, with 18 bases between. The CDR3 runs to 16 residues. CDR3 region: CASSLEMSVEGDEQFF. For the CDR3, the DNA is TGTGCCAGCAGCTTAGAAATGAGCGTGGAAGGCGATGAGCAGTTCTTC.

This clone occurred many times. The chain employs TRBV19 and TRBJ2-5, with 7 bases aligning to TRBD1. CDR3 length: 15 amino acids. Per the germline V gene, CDR1 is LNHDA and CDR2 is SQIVND (reference sequence). V dropped 4 bases and J dropped 2; count of bases not matched to a gene: 7. The CDR3 coding sequence is TGTGCCAGTAGTACCCGGGACAGTGTTCAAGAGACCCAGTACTTC. Its protein product is CASSTRDSVQETQYF.

The V and J genes are TRBV6-5 and TRBJ2-7; 8 nucleotides agree with TRBD1. J was trimmed by 0 bases and V by 6 bases; bases with no gene match: 7. CDR1 is MNHEY and CDR2 is SVGAGI in the germline V gene. This CDR3 is built from 15 residues. CDR3 protein: CASSPGQAISYEQYF. CDR3 DNA: TGTGCCAGCAGCCCGGGACAGGCTATCTCCTACGAGCAGTACTTC.

The genes are TRBV11-2 and TRBJ2-7; TRBD1 might be the D (5 bases). V was cut by 1 base and J by 0 bases, with 10 bases left in between. The CDR3 runs 15 residues. Per the germline V gene, CDR1 is SGHAT and CDR2 is FQNNGV. CDR3 nucleotide sequence: TGTGCCAGCAGCTTAGCCCAGGGCAGCTCCTACGAGCAGTACTTC. This gives the protein CASSLAQGSSYEQYF.

This chain uses TRBV6-5 with TRBJ1-1, with D tentatively TRBD1 (5 bases). The CDR3 has 16 amino acids. The V gene lost 2 bases and the J gene lost 6 bases, with 19 bases spanning the gap. Germline CDR1 reads MNHEY; CDR2 reads SVGAGI. CDR3 nucleotide sequence: TGTGCCAGCAGTTACACGAGTCTGGTGGGGGGAGCTGAAGCTTTCTTT. Its translation is CASSYTSLVGGAEAFF.

J is TRBJ2-1 and V is TRBV24-1; 7 bases are shared with TRBD1. CDR3 length: 14 residues. Germline values: CDR1 KGHDR, CDR2 SFDVKD. V was clipped by 1 base and J by 10 bases; unmatched bases: 6. CDR3: CATSDFGTVREQFF. Here the CDR3 DNA reads TGTGCCACCAGTGATTTCGGGACAGTCAGGGAGCAGTTCTTC.

As for this clone: The same CDR3 is also encoded by other DNA sequences in this sample. The chain joins TRBV19 to TRBJ2-3; 10 bases agree with TRBD2. The length of the CDR3 is 14 residues. V trimming: 9 bases; J trimming: 0 bases; junction bases outside the gene matches: 3. Looked up from germline, CDR1 is LNHDA and CDR2 is SQIVND (reference sequence). CDR3: CASRTSGSTDTQYF. DNA for the CDR3: TGTGCCAGCCGGACTAGCGGAAGCACAGATACGCAGTATTTT. Drawing the rest from reference TRBV19 and TRBJ2-3, the complete variable domain is DGGITQSPKYLFRKEGQNVTLSCEQNLNHDAMYWYRQDPGQGLRLIYYSQIVNDFQKGDIAEGYSVSREKKESFPLTVTSAQKNPTAFYLCASRTSGSTDTQYFGPGTRLTVL.

This chain uses TRBV6-4 with TRBJ1-2; 7 nucleotides align to TRBD1. The CDR3 is 13 residues long. V was clipped by 6 bases and J by 4 bases; unmatched bases: 5. Germline V lookup: CDR1 MRHNA, CDR2 SNTAGT. For the CDR3, the DNA is TGTGCCAGCAGAGCAGGGGGACTCTATGGCTACACCTTC. Amino acids: CASRAGGLYGYTF.

The chain carries TRBV19 and TRBJ1-1; D unresolved. From germline, CDR1 is LNHDA and CDR2 SQIVND (reference sequence). Trimming took off 5 bases at V and 8 bases at J, with 12 bases between the two ends. The CDR3 totals 12 residues. The CDR3 bases are TGTGCCAGTAGTTCTCGGACGGGGGAAGCTTTCTTT. The encoded protein is CASSSRTGEAFF.

J is TRBJ1-5 and V is TRBV7-9; 9 nucleotides agree with TRBD1. The CDR3 sequence is 16 residues long. V lost 3 bases and J lost 4; bases outside the gene matches: 7. The germline V gene has CDR1 SEHNR and CDR2 FQNEAQ (reference sequence). The CDR3 region has the DNA TGTGCCAGCAGCTTCGTAACCGGGACAGGGAATCAGCCCCAGCATTTT. This translates into CASSFVTGTGNQPQHF.

V and J are TRBV28 and TRBJ1-3; tentatively, D is TRBD1 (5 bases). CDR3 length: 16 amino acids. From germline, CDR1 is MDHEN and CDR2 SYDVKM. V was pared by 2 bases and J by 0 bases, with 11 bases between. CDR3 sequence: CASSLRGPSSGNTIYF. In DNA form, the CDR3 reads TGTGCCAGCAGTTTAAGGGGTCCATCCTCTGGAAACACCATATATTTT.

The rearrangement joins TRBV7-7 to TRBJ2-7; the D is unclear. V was cut by 4 bases and J by 7 bases, with 14 bases left in between. This CDR3 has 13 amino acids. Germline assignment: CDR1 SSHAT and CDR2 FNYEAQ (reference sequence). CDR3 nucleotide sequence: TGTGCCAGCAGCTCGGAGTCCGGTGGGGAGCAGTACTTC. Translation gives CASSSESGGEQYF. The variable domain in full, completed from reference TRBV7-7 and TRBJ2-7, reads GAGVSQSPRYKVTKRGQDVTLRCDPISSHATLYWYQQALGQGPEFLTYFNYEAQPDKSGLPSDRFSAERPEGSISTLTIQRTEQRDSAMYRCASSSESGGEQYFGPGTRLTVT.